The clone carrying this TCR beta chain showed up just a few times. Its antigen is not identified. Per the germline V gene, CDR1 is MNHEY and CDR2 is SVGAGI. The CDR3 totals 13 residues. The germline V and J ends were trimmed by 5 bases and 8 bases, with 13 bases remaining between them. These data come from a study of CD8 T cells in ankylosing spondylitis. One entry per CDR3 protein results from TCRdb running MiXCR on the 5' RACE reads. This sample has a few hundred thousand distinct CDR3 sequences, with around 20% found just once. Overall study findings and caveats: Past studies reported some motif variants in reactive arthritis synovial fluid and blood. The disease-linked clones had a CD8+ phenotype and low blood frequencies. Disease-linked clones reportedly concentrated significantly in matched ankylosing spondylitis synovial fluid.

The chain joins TRBV6-5 to TRBJ1-5, with D hard to call. The sequence came from a female donor with ankylosing spondylitis or in good health (not recorded which). Specimen: blood, either unsorted or a sorted T cell fraction (not recorded which). The DNA for the CDR3 is TGTGCCAGCAGTACCGACGGGAGGGAGCCCCAGCATTTT. Amino acids: CASSTDGREPQHF.